One and the same sample provided the 20 T cell receptor beta chains below, sequenced in a study of PD-1 blockade in classical Hodgkin lymphoma. The protocol was immunoSEQ multiplex PCR, while the TCRdb copy is restricted to in-frame clones and leaves out a portion. The table includes around 99,000 clones, roughly four fifths detected once. Every patient was affected by relapse after autologous stem cell transplantation, while exposure to brentuximab vedotin was not uniform. Sequencing used peripheral blood mononuclear cells (PBMCs), obtained before the second cycle of nivolumab. These receptors came from a human donor with classical Hodgkin lymphoma.

V is TRBV7-8 and J is TRBJ2-3; 13 bases align to TRBD2. Trimming removed 5 bases from V and 6 bases from J; junction bases left unmatched: 11. The CDR3 length is 17 residues. From germline, CDR1 is SGHVS and CDR2 FQNEAQ. CDR3 DNA sequence: TGTGCCAGCAGCCCCCAGGGACTAGCGGGAATTGGGGATACGCAGTATTTT. This sequence encodes CASSPQGLAGIGDTQYF.

For this clone: This specimen includes other DNA sequences encoding the same CDR3. The V and J genes are TRBV6-5 and TRBJ2-7; D is ambiguous. Germline CDR1 MNHEY, CDR2 SVGAGI. CDR3 length: 13 amino acids. Trimming removed 5 bases from V and 0 bases from J, with 8 bases in between. CDR3 sequence reads: CASSTGPSYEQYF. DNA of the CDR3: TGTGCCAGCAGTACCGGGCCCTCCTACGAGCAGTACTTC.

The chain links TRBV6-5 to TRBJ2-3; 12 bases agree with TRBD2. V shed 5 bases, J shed 3 bases, and the junction held 3 bases outside the gene matches. The CDR3 covers 15 residues. Germline CDR1 MNHEY, CDR2 SVGAGI. The CDR3 reads CASSVGLAGTDTQYF. The CDR3 bases are TGTGCCAGCAGTGTCGGACTAGCGGGAACAGATACGCAGTATTTT.

The CDR3 nucleotides are TGTGCCAGTAGGTCGGAAGCGGGGAAAGAGACCCAGTACTTC. Translation gives CASRSEAGKETQYF. The J gene is TRBJ2-5, the V gene TRBV19, with TRBD2 identical over 7 bases. Germline assignment: CDR1 LNHDA and CDR2 SQIVND (reference sequence). This CDR3 has 14 residues. V lost 6 bases, J lost 3 bases, and 7 bases stayed unmatched.

The J gene is TRBJ2-5, the V gene TRBV5-6; 8 bases map to TRBD2. Germline assignment: CDR1 SGHDT and CDR2 YYEEEE. Trimming at V came to 3 bases and at J to 5 bases, leaving 6 bases not matched to a gene. This CDR3 has 14 amino acids. The CDR3: CASSSSSGSETQYF. As DNA, the CDR3 is TGTGCCAGCAGCTCTTCCAGCGGGAGTGAGACCCAGTACTTC.

This chain uses TRBV18 with TRBJ2-1; 11 bases map to TRBD2. With 6 bases clipped from V and 4 bases from J, the junction kept 8 bases outside the gene matches. This CDR3 is built from 16 residues. Germline CDR1 and CDR2: KGHSH and LQKENI. The CDR3 DNA reads as TGTGCCAGCTCTCACCCGGGACTAGCGGATTACAATGAGCAGTTCTTC. Translating it yields CASSHPGLADYNEQFF.

The chain is built from TRBV6-1 and TRBJ2-2; TRBD2 is a possible D gene (5 bases). Per the germline V gene, CDR1 is MNHNS and CDR2 is SASEGT. Trimming removed 1 base at V and 1 base at J, with 7 bases between. CDR3 size: 15 residues. The CDR3 nucleotides are TGTGCCAGCAGTGAAGATGGAGGGAACACCGGGGAGCTGTTTTTT. The encoded protein is CASSEDGGNTGELFF.

V usage is TRBV10-1 and J usage is TRBJ2-1; D is possibly TRBD1 (5 bases). Trimming took off 2 bases at V and 2 bases at J, with 7 bases between the two ends. The germline V gene encodes CDR1 WNHNN and CDR2 SYGVQD (reference sequence). This CDR3 contains 14 residues. The CDR3: CASSEDRTYNEQFF. The CDR3, as DNA: TGCGCCAGCAGTGAGGACAGAACCTACAATGAGCAGTTCTTC.

The genes are TRBV11-3 and TRBJ2-2; D unresolved. The V end was cut by 2 bases, the J end by 1 base, with 8 bases between. The CDR3 loop spans 15 amino acids. Germline V gene data show CDR1 as SGHNT and CDR2 as YENEEA. The CDR3 sequence is CASSLQLGNTGELFF. Here the CDR3 DNA reads TGTGCCAGCAGCTTACAACTTGGGAACACCGGGGAGCTGTTTTTT.

The J gene is TRBJ2-7, the V gene TRBV9, with 14 bases fitting TRBD2. CDR3 length equals 16 residues. Unmatched junction bases numbered 7, after V lost 4 bases and J lost 4 bases. Germline V gene sequence: CDR1 SGDLS, CDR2 YYNGEE. Here the CDR3 DNA reads TGTGCCAGCAGCCCGGGACTAGCGGGAGTATTGTACGAGCAGTACTTC. Translated, it gives CASSPGLAGVLYEQYF.

The J gene is TRBJ2-3, the V gene TRBV2, with 9 bases that match TRBD2. J gave up 0 bases and V 2 bases, and 3 bases lay outside the gene matches. Per the germline V gene, CDR1 is SNHLY and CDR2 is FYNNEI. The CDR3 consists of 16 residues. The CDR3 DNA is TGTGCCAGCAGTGAACTAGCGGGACTTAGCACAGATACGCAGTATTTT. Its protein is CASSELAGLSTDTQYF.

J is TRBJ2-7 and V is TRBV10-3, with D possibly matching TRBD1 (7 bases). The CDR3 has 17 residues. Germline V gene data show CDR1 as ENHRY and CDR2 as SYGVKD. V lost 0 bases and J lost 2, with 17 bases in between. CDR3 amino acids: CAISESGGGDKAYEQYF. The CDR3 DNA sequence: TGTGCCATCAGTGAGTCTGGAGGGGGCGACAAGGCCTACGAGCAGTACTTC.

This clone was found once. The rearrangement uses TRBV6-1 and TRBJ2-5; 9 bases align to TRBD1. CDR1 and CDR2 (germline): MNHNS, SASEGT. Losses at the gene ends were 7 bases for V and 12 bases for J; bases not matched to a gene: 15. The length of the CDR3 is 14 residues. For the CDR3, the DNA is TGTGCCAGCACCGAAATGGGACAGGGAGCGTCCGAGTACTTC. Translation: CASTEMGQGASEYF.

V is TRBV7-3 and J is TRBJ2-2; unclear D gene. The V end was cut by 5 bases, the J end by 8 bases, with 12 bases between. The CDR3 runs to 13 residues. The germline V gene has CDR1 SGHTA and CDR2 FQGTGA. In nucleotides, the CDR3 is TGTGCCAGCAGCCAGATCCCCGTTGGGGAGCTGTTTTTT. This gives the protein CASSQIPVGELFF.

The rearrangement uses TRBV11-1 and TRBJ2-1; unclear D gene. The CDR3 sequence is 14 residues long. Germline CDR1 SGHAT, CDR2 FQDESV (reference sequence). The V end lost 4 bases, the J end lost 0 bases, and 7 bases lay between the germline ends. CDR3 coding DNA: TGTGCCAGCAGCTCCGGTATCTCCTACAATGAGCAGTTCTTC. Residues: CASSSGISYNEQFF.

The chain is built from TRBV4-2 and TRBJ1-2; D not resolved. V was clipped by 0 bases and J by 8 bases, with 16 bases between them. The CDR3 totals 15 residues. Germline lookup yields CDR1 LGHNA and CDR2 YNFKEQ. CDR3 sequence: CASSQDPRTYSGYTF. As DNA, the CDR3 is TGTGCCAGCAGCCAAGATCCACGGACTTACAGCGGCTACACCTTC.

The rearrangement links TRBV19 to TRBJ1-5, with D maybe TRBD1 (5 bases). Germline values: CDR1 LNHDA, CDR2 SQIVND (reference sequence). V lost 3 bases and J lost 7, with 13 bases in between. The length of the CDR3 is 14 residues. CDR3 sequence reads: CASSIIGAPQPQHF. The CDR3 DNA is TGTGCCAGTAGTATCATTGGGGCGCCCCAGCCCCAGCATTTT.

The CDR3 DNA follows: TGTGCCAGCAGTGGCTACAGGGGTAGGACTGAAGCTTTCTTT. Its protein is CASSGYRGRTEAFF. The chain recombines TRBV6-1 with TRBJ1-1, with TRBD1 matching over 7 bases. The CDR3 runs 14 residues. With 4 bases clipped from V and 5 bases from J, the junction kept 7 bases outside the gene matches. In germline, CDR1 is MNHNS, CDR2 SASEGT.

This chain uses TRBV19 with TRBJ2-1; no reliable D call. This CDR3 has 15 residues. Trimming left V 5 bases short and J 0 bases short, with 11 bases between. The germline V gene encodes CDR1 LNHDA and CDR2 SQIVND (reference sequence). CDR3 loop: CASSPRGGSYNEQFF. The DNA for the CDR3 is TGTGCCAGTAGTCCCCGCGGCGGCTCCTACAATGAGCAGTTCTTC.

With regard to this clone: In the same sample, other DNA sequences code for this CDR3. This chain links TRBV7-6 with TRBJ1-1; D is uncertain. The V end lost 4 bases, the J end lost 1 base, and 7 bases lay between the germline ends. Looked up from germline, CDR1 is SGHVS and CDR2 is FNYEAQ. There are 13 residues in the CDR3. The CDR3 coding sequence is TGTGCCAGCAGCTCCGACACGAACACTGAAGCTTTCTTT. Protein sequence: CASSSDTNTEAFF.